A single sample gave rise to the 3 T cell receptor beta chains below, sequenced in a study of blood T cell repertoires in COVID-19. Here immunoSEQ multiplex PCR was the method, and the copy in TCRdb shows in-frame clones only, minus some. The sample has roughly 120,000 clones, around 90% seen once. Sequencing was performed on peripheral blood. The receptors come from a human donor in a cohort sampled during active COVID-19.

This clone came up a few times. The chain couples TRBV27 to TRBJ2-6; 11 bases map to TRBD1. The length of the CDR3 is 19 residues. The junction had 11 bases not matched to a gene; V was cut back by 5 bases and J by 2 bases. The germline V gene encodes CDR1 MNHEY and CDR2 SMNVEV (reference sequence). The CDR3 loop reads CASSPPRTGGLTGANVLTF. CDR3 nucleotide sequence: TGTGCCAGCAGTCCCCCCCGGACAGGGGGCTTAACTGGGGCCAACGTCCTGACTTTC.

The CDR3 coding sequence is TGTGCCAGCAGCTTAGCGGGCGGGCGTGTCTCTGGAAACACCATATATTTT. This codes for CASSLAGGRVSGNTIYF. The chain uses TRBV7-9 and TRBJ1-3; no firm D call. The CDR3 sequence is 17 residues long. Germline V gene data show CDR1 as SEHNR and CDR2 as FQNEAQ (reference sequence). V gave up 0 bases and J gave up 0 bases, with 12 bases separating them.

This sequence joins TRBV21-1 and TRBJ1-2; the table's D call TRBD1 went unverified against the DNA. TRBV21-1 is a pseudogene segment. The CDR3 consists of 15 residues. CDR3 in DNA: TGTGCCAACAAACGGGACAATTCCTTTAACTATGGCTACACCTTC. Amino acid sequence: CANKRDNSFNYGYTF.